This T cell receptor beta chain stems from a study of CD8+ T cells in alopecia areata. Notes on the study in general: Scalp clonality, together with expanded CD8+ clones among the top 100, fell significantly with tofacitinib. Sequenced scalp T cells also include alphabeta T cells resident in normal skin. The link between baseline CD8+ expansion and response remains uncertain with one nonresponder.

It was cDNA, reverse transcribed from extracted RNA, that served as the sequencing template. Measured with immunoSEQ multiplex PCR; TCRdb has only the in-frame clones, and not every one. Of 110,000 or so clones listed, approximately 55% are singletons. On this clone: Its antigen is unknown.

Noted treatment: oral pan-JAK inhibitor, 5-10 mg twice daily. Using a FACSAria, the CD4+ and CD8+ T cells were sorted from the PBMCs. This TCR derives from a human donor with alopecia areata. The sequences come from CD4+ T cells sorted from blood, collected at week 24, from a patient treated with tofacitinib.

The CDR3 here is CASSAGLQETQYF. The CDR3, as DNA: TGTGCCAGCAGTGCCGGGCTCCAAGAGACCCAGTACTTC. This sequence joins TRBV6-1 and TRBJ2-5; no clear D gene. The CDR3 spans 13 residues. Looked up from germline, CDR1 is MNHNS and CDR2 is SASEGT. V was pared by 4 bases and J by 1 base, with 7 bases between.